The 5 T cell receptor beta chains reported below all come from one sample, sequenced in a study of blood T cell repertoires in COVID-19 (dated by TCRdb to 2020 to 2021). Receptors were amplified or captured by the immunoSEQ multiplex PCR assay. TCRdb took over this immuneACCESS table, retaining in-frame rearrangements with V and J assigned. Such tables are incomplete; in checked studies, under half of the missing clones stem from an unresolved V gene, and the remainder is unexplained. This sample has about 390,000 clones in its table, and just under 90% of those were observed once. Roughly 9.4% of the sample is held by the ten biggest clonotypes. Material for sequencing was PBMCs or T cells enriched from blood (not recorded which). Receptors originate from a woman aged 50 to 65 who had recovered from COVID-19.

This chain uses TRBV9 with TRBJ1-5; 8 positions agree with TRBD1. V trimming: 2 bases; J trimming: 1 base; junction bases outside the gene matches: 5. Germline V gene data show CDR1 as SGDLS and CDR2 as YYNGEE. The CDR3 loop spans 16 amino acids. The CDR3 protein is CASSVRTGLSNQPQHF. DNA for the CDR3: TGTGCCAGCAGCGTTCGGACAGGGCTAAGCAATCAGCCCCAGCATTTT.

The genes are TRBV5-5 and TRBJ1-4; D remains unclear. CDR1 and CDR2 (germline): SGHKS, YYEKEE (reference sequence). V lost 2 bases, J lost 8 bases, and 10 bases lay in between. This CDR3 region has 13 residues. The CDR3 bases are TGTGCCAGCAGCTTTTCCCCGGGGGAAAAACTGTTTTTT. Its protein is CASSFSPGEKLFF.

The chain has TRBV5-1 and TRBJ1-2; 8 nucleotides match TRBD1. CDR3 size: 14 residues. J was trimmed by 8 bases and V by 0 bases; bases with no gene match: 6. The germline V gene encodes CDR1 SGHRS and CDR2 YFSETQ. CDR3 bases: TGCGCCAGCAGCTTGGATACAGGGGGTAGGGGCTACACCTTC. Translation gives CASSLDTGGRGYTF.

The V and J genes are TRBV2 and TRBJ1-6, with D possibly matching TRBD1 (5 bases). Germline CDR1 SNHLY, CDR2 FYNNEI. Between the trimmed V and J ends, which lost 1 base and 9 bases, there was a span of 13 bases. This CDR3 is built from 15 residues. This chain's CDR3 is CASSEVGAQSSPLHF. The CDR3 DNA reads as TGTGCCAGCAGTGAAGTTGGGGCCCAGAGTTCACCCCTCCACTTT.

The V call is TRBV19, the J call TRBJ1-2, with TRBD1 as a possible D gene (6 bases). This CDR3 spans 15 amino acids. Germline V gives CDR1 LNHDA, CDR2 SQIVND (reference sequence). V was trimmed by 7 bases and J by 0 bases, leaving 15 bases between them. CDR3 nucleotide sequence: TGTGCCAGTAATTCCCAAGACAGGTCTAACTATGGCTACACCTTC. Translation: CASNSQDRSNYGYTF. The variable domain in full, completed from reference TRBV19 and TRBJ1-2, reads DGGITQSPKYLFRKEGQNVTLSCEQNLNHDAMYWYRQDPGQGLRLIYYSQIVNDFQKGDIAEGYSVSREKKESFPLTVTSAQKNPTAFYLCASNSQDRSNYGYTFGSGTRLTVV.